The subject of this entry is one T cell receptor beta chain. Its antigen is unidentified. This record comes from a study of cytomegalovirus exposure and HLA in healthy donors. Study-wide points: A list of roughly 160 TCR beta chains associated with cytomegalovirus was given. Testing in vitro showed three CMV-associated chains specific for CMV antigens. Across donors, most TCRs were seen rarely, yet some public ones were widespread.

Separate from the roughly 610-subject first cohort, the roughly 120-subject validation cohort was the one that the donors belonged to. Data came from immunoSEQ multiplex PCR; TCRdb stores just in-frame clones and leaves some out. The sample records under 100,000 clones, around 96% being singletons. The CDR3 spans 14 residues. The V and J ends lost 6 bases and 3 bases respectively, with 12 bases between them. Germline values: CDR1 LNHDA, CDR2 SQIVND (reference sequence). Source material: PBMCs. The sequence was collected from a woman aged 18-35 years in good health and CMV-seronegative. The chain carries TRBV19 and TRBJ1-5, with D perhaps TRBD1 (6 bases). In nucleotides, the CDR3 is TGTGCCAGTAGCCGGACAGTCACCAATCAGCCCCAGCATTTT. Its translation is CASSRTVTNQPQHF.